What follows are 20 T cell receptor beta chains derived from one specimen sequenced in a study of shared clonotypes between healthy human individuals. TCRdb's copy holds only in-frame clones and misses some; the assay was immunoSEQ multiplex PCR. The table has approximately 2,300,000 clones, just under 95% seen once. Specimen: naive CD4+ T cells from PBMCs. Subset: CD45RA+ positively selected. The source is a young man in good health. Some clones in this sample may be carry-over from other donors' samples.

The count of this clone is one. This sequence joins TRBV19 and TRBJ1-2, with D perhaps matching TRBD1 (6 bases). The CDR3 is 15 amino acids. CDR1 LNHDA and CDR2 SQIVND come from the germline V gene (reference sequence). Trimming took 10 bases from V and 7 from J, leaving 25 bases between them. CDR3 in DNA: TGTGCCACCCTACCTCGGGGGCGGACCGCCAGTGGCTACACCTTC. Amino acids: CATLPRGRTASGYTF.

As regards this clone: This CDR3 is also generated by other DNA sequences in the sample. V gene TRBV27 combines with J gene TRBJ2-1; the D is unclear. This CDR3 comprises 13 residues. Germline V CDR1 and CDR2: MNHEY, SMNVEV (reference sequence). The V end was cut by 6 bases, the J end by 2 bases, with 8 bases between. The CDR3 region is CASSPGPYNEQFF. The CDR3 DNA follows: TGTGCCAGCAGCCCCGGACCCTACAATGAGCAGTTCTTC.

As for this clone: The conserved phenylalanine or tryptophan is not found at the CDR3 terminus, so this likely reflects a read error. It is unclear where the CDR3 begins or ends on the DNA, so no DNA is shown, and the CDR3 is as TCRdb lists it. CDR3 region: CATSTLAGSPGPTY. The chain employs TRBV15 and TRBJ2-7. 14 amino acids form the CDR3, both terminal residues included. The germline gives CDR1 LNHNV, CDR2 YYDKDF (reference sequence).

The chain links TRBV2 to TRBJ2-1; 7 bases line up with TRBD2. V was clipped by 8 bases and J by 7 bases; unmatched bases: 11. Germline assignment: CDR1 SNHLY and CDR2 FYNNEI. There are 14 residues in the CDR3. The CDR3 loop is CASLRLAPWNEQFF. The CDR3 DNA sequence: TGTGCCAGCCTCAGACTAGCACCTTGGAATGAGCAGTTCTTC.

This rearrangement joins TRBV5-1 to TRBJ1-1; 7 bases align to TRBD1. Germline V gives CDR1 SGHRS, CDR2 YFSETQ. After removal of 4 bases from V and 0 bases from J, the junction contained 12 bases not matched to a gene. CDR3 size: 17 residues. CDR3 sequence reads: CASSPWGTEKMNTEAFF. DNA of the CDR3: TGCGCCAGCAGCCCCTGGGGGACAGAAAAAATGAACACTGAAGCTTTCTTT.

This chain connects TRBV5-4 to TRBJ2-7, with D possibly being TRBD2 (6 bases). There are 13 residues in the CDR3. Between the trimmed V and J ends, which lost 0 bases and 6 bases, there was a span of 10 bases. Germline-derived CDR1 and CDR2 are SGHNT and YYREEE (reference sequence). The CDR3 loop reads CASSLAGAPEQYF. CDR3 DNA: TGTGCCAGCAGCTTGGCGGGAGCCCCCGAGCAGTACTTC.

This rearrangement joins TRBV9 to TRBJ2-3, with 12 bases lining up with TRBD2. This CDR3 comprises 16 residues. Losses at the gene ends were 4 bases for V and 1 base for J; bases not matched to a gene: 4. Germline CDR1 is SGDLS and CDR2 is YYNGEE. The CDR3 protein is CASSPSGRGGTDTQYF. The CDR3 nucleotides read TGTGCCAGCAGCCCTAGCGGGAGGGGGGGCACAGATACGCAGTATTTT.

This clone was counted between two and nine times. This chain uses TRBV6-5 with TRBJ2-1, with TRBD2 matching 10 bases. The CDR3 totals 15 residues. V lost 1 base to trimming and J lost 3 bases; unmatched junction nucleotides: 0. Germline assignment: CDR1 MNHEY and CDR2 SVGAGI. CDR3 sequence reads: CASSYWTSGYNEQFF. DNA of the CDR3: TGTGCCAGCAGTTACTGGACTAGCGGCTACAATGAGCAGTTCTTC.

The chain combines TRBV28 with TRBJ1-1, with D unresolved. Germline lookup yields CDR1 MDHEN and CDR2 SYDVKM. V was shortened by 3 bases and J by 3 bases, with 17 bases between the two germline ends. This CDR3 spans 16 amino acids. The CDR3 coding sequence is TGTGCCAGCAGTTTCGAGCGAGGGTCCCTCTACACTGAAGCTTTCTTT. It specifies CASSFERGSLYTEAFF.

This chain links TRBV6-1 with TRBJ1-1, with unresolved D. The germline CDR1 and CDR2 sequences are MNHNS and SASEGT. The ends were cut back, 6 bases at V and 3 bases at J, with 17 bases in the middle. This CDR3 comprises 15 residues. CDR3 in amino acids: CASSLPPPWDTEAFF. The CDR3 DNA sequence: TGTGCCAGCAGCCTGCCACCTCCTTGGGACACTGAAGCTTTCTTT.

CDR3: CASSHQPEAGGDQETQYF. Written as DNA, the CDR3 is TGCGCCAGCAGCCACCAACCCGAGGCAGGGGGGGACCAAGAGACCCAGTACTTC. The chain links TRBV4-1 to TRBJ2-5; either TRBD1 or TRBD2 may fit D (7 bases each). Germline V gene sequence: CDR1 MGHRA, CDR2 YSYEKL. Trimming took 3 bases from V and 0 from J, leaving 20 bases between them. The CDR3 is 18 residues long.

The CDR3 DNA reads as TGCGCCAGCAGCCAAGATTTTAGGACAACAACTAATGAAAAACTGTTTTTT. It is translated as CASSQDFRTTTNEKLFF. The chain employs TRBV4-3 and TRBJ1-4; perhaps TRBD1 as D (5 bases). Deletions cut 0 bases from V and 0 bases from J, with 11 bases between. CDR1 and CDR2 (germline): LGHNA, YSLEER. The CDR3 length is 17 residues.

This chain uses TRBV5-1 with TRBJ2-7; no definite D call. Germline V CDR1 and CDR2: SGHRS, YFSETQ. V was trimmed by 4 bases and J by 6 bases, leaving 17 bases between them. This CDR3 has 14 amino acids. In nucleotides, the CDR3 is TGCGCCAGCAGCCTGGACCCCTCCCTTGGCGAGCAGTACTTC. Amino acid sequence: CASSLDPSLGEQYF.

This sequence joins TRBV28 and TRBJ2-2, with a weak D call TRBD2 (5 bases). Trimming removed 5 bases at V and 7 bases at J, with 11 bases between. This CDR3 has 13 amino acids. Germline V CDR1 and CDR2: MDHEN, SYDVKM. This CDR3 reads CASSLLAGGELFF. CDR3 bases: TGTGCCAGCAGTCTTCTAGCCGGCGGGGAGCTGTTTTTT.

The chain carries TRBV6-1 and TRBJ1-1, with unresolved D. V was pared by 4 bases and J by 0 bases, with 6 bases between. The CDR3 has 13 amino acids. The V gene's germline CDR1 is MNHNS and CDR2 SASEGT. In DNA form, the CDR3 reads TGTGCCAGCAGTGCAAAAATGAACACTGAAGCTTTCTTT. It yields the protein CASSAKMNTEAFF.

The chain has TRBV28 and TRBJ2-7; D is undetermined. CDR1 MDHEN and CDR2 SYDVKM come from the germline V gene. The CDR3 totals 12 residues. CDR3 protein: CASGGDSYEQYF. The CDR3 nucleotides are TGTGCATCTGGTGGGGACTCCTACGAGCAGTACTTC.

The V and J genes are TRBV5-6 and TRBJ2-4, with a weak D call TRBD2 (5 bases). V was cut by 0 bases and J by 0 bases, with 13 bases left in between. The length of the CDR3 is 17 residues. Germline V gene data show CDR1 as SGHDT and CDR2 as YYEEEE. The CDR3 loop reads CASSLGGVGLAKNIQYF. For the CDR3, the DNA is TGTGCCAGCAGCTTGGGGGGAGTTGGTCTAGCCAAAAACATTCAGTACTTC.

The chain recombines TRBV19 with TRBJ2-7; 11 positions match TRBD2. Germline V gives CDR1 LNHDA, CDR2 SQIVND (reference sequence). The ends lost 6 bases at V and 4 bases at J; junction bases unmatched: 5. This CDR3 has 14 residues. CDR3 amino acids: CASSTTSGRYEQYF. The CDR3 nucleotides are TGTGCCAGTAGCACCACTAGCGGGAGATACGAGCAGTACTTC.

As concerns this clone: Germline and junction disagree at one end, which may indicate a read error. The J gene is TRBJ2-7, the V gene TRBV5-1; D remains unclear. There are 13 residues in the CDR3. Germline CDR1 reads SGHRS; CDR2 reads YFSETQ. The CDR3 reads CASSLDHPYGQYF. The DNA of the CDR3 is TGCGCCAGCAGCTTGGACCACCCCTACGGGCAGTACTTC.

CDR3 in DNA: TGTGCCAGCAGTTCACGACAGGGAAGACAGCCCCAGCATTTT. It codes for CASSSRQGRQPQHF. This chain connects TRBV6-5 to TRBJ1-5; 7 bases agree with TRBD1. Per the germline V gene, CDR1 is MNHEY and CDR2 is SVGAGI. This CDR3 is 14 amino acids long. The V segment lost 4 bases and the J segment 7 bases; nucleotides outside the gene matches: 7.